A selection of T cell receptor beta chains follows, all from one sample in a study of T cells after posttransplantation cyclophosphamide. TCRdb's table, derived via immunoSEQ multiplex PCR, lists solely in-frame clones and lacks some. This sample carries 6,000 to 7,500 clones and no singletons, and nearly 55% goes to the top ten. This material consisted of PBMCs, taken after allogeneic stem cell transplant with posttransplant cyclophosphamide. The source is a male patient aged 45-59 years who received an allogeneic stem cell transplant from an unrelated donor, was CMV-positive, and had acute GVHD only. A share of the T cells may be of graft donor origin. Both conserved end residues are part of each CDR3. Each record gives: clone size, D gene, V gene, J gene, CDR3 protein, CDR3 DNA. The D gene is left open where the match is weak. Only part of the rows carry a size: once, few, many, or a class if the clone is expanded.

>NA|NA|TRBV4-2|TRBJ2-1
CASSPRIPRDEQFF
TGTGCCAGCAGCCCTCGGATCCCCCGGGATGAGCAGTTCTTC
>many|NA|TRBV27|TRBJ1-2
CASSGQTGLDGYTF
TGTGCCAGCAGTGGACAAACGGGTCTCGATGGCTACACCTTC
>many|NA|TRBV4-1|TRBJ2-1
CASSQDVRGLDNEQFF
TGCGCCAGCAGCCAAGATGTGCGGGGGCTTGACAATGAGCAGTTCTTC
>many|NA|TRBV5-5|TRBJ2-2
CASSLFEQINTGELFF
TGTGCCAGCAGCTTGTTTGAGCAAATCAACACCGGGGAGCTGTTTTTT
>medium-sized|NA|TRBV19|TRBJ2-1
CASSARYEQFF
TGTGCCAGTAGTGCCAGATATGAGCAGTTCTTC
>many|TRBD1|TRBV27|TRBJ1-2
CASSSSGQGEYGYTF
TGTGCCAGCAGTTCATCGGGACAGGGGGAATATGGCTACACCTTC
>NA|TRBD2|TRBV28|TRBJ2-1
CASSLLSELFASGSHEQFF
TGTGCCAGCAGTTTACTTTCGGAATTATTCGCTAGCGGGAGCCATGAGCAGTTCTTC
>many|NA|TRBV7-6|TRBJ1-5
CASTIQVGSRGQPQHF
TGTGCCAGCACCATCCAGGTGGGTTCCCGAGGGCAGCCCCAGCATTTT
>few|NA|TRBV5-4|TRBJ2-2
CASSFWAGRGTGELFF
TGTGCCAGCAGCTTTTGGGCAGGGCGAGGAACCGGGGAGCTGTTTTTT
>many|NA|TRBV10-3|TRBJ2-7
CAISESLNEQYF
TGTGCCATCAGTGAGTCACTAAACGAGCAGTACTTC
>medium-sized|NA|TRBV27|TRBJ1-1
CASSLFSGGTEAFF
TGTGCCAGCAGTTTATTTTCCGGGGGCACTGAAGCTTTCTTT
>many|TRBD1|TRBV27|TRBJ1-1
CASSYNRDSTAFF
TGTGCCAGCAGTTATAACCGGGACAGTACAGCTTTCTTT
>many|TRBD1|TRBV27|TRBJ1-2
CASSRDSLNYGYTF
TGTGCCAGCAGTCGGGACAGCCTTAACTATGGCTACACCTTC
>many|NA|TRBV9|TRBJ2-7
CASSPRGGYEQYF
TGTGCCAGCAGCCCGAGGGGGGGCTACGAGCAGTACTTC